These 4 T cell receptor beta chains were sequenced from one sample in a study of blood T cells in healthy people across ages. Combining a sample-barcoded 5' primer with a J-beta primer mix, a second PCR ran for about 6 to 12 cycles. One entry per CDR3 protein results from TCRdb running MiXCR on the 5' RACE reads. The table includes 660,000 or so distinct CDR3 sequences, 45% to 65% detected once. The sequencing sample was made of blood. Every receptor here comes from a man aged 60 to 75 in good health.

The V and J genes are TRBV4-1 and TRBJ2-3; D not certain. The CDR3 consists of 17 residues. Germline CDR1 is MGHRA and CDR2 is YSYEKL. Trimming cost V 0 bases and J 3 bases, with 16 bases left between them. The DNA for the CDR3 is TGCGCCAGCAGCCAAGATAGGACGAGTGGAGCGACAGATACGCAGTATTTT. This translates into CASSQDRTSGATDTQYF.

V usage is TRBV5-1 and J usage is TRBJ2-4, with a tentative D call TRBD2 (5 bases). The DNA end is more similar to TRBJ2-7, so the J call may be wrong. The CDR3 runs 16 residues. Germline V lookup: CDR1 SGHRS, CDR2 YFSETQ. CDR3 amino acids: CASSRAWQEDLYEQYF. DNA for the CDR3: TGCGCCAGCAGCCGAGCATGGCAGGAGGACCTCTACGAGCAGTACTTC.

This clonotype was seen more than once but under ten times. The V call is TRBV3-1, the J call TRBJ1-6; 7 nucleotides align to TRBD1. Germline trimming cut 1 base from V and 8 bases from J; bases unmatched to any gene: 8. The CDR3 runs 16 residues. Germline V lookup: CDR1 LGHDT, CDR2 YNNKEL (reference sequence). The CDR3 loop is CASSQGPGGNYSPLHF. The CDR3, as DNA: TGTGCCAGCAGCCAAGGTCCAGGGGGAAACTATTCACCCCTCCACTTT.

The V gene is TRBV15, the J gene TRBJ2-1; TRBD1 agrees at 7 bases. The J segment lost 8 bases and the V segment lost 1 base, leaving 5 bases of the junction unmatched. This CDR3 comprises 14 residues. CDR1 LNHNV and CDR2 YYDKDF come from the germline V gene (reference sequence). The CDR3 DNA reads TGTGCCACCAGCAGAGGTCAGGGGGTCGATGAGCAGTTCTTC. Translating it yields CATSRGQGVDEQFF.